This T cell receptor beta chain was sequenced for a study of T-cell memory formation after mild COVID-19 (dated by TCRdb to the early 2020s). Background for the entire study: TCR sequence clusters from the two donors were largely donor specific. Two young, previously healthy adult volunteers made up the cohort, one male and one female. Longitudinal TCRalpha and TCRbeta repertoire sequencing tracked T-cell clones expanding and contracting after mild COVID-19 in two donors.

Between the V and J ends, shortened by 5 bases and 7 bases respectively, the junction contains 9 bases. Counted from cysteine to phenylalanine, this CDR3 has 11 amino acids. Solely the CDR3 DNA is kept, with 33 bases framed from the first base. CDR1 and CDR2 are read off the germline V gene as SQVTM and ANQGSEA. The listed sequencing device is Illumina NovaSeq 6000. TCRalpha and TCRbeta cDNA libraries were built by 5'RACE with constant-segment primers, adding sample barcodes and unique molecular identifiers. Trizol reagent was used to extract RNA from every sample. Amplification of the libraries took two PCR steps, and the second step added a second sample barcode plus Illumina TruSeq adapters. Libraries were sequenced on an Illumina NovaSeq with 2 x 150 bp paired-end reads. Per the original workflow: With migec v1.2.7, reads were demultiplexed and then collapsed into UMI-guided consensus sequences. With mixcr v2.1.11, UMI consensuses were aligned to TRA and TRB V and J templates and assembled into clonotypes. Expanded or contracted clonotypes were those called significant by both edgeR and NoisET, with noise models trained on biological replicates. For edgeR calls, the thresholds were a false discovery rate-adjusted p below 0.01 and a log2 fold-change of 1. As an exploratory analysis of dynamics, PCA with hierarchical clustering was applied to max-normalized trajectories of the 1000 most abundant clonotypes. The CD4 or CD8 phenotype of responding clones was assigned using the separately sequenced CD4+ and CD8+ repertoires. In TCRdb, the public reads were trimmed at Q25 with fastp and aligned with MiXCR, with productive beta chains retained. Each entry merges the rows of one CDR3 protein and shows their most common DNA and genes. TCRdb assigned the V and J calls; the authors' analysis was not used. In all, the sample holds hundreds of thousands of distinct CDR3 sequences, and nearly 25% of those were seen once. The ten largest clonotypes hold roughly an eighth of the sample.

This clonotype was seen only a few times. Its antigen is not yet known. Base qualities are not recorded, but no much larger clone differs from it by a single base. What the research found in general, with its limitations: Balanced CD4/CD8 phenotypes were observed for clones contracting from day 15 to 85, whereas a bias towards CD4+ was observed for a second wave of clones expanding from day 15 to 37. Some responding clones were found in pre-infection memory, which suggests that pre-existing cross-reactive memory T cells took part in the SARS-CoV-2 response. The study covered only a couple of mild cases, and larger cohorts including severe cases with pre-infection samples were considered necessary. Contracting CD4+ clones turned up mainly in the CM and EM memory subsets, whereas EMRA was where CD8+ clones were enriched. Whether the second-wave clones peaking on day 37 were SARS-CoV-2 specific was not confirmed.

Ficoll-Paque density gradient centrifugation was used to isolate PBMCs. The sequence links TRBV29-1 to TRBJ2-1; the D region possibly corresponds to TRBD1 (6 bases align). The sequencing input was PBMCs or a T cell subset sorted from them (not recorded which). The receptor comes from an adult woman who had mild COVID-19 (a few samples of this study predate the infection). The sample titles of this study are shuffled in the database, so cell type and time point are left out; the donor was told from shared clones. This receptor carries the CDR3 CSVSDRNEQFF. The sequenced DNA: TGCAGCGTTTCTGACAGGAATGAGCAGTTCTTC.